Listed below are T cell receptor beta chains from one sample, sequenced in a study of blood T cell repertoires in COVID-19. The assay was immunoSEQ multiplex PCR, and TCRdb's table has in-frame clones only and misses some. The table includes about 140,000 clones, 60% to 85% detected once. The sample was peripheral blood. All receptors come from a woman older than 75 with active or convalescent COVID-19. The CDR3 runs from the conserved cysteine through the conserved F or W.

v_call	j_call	cdr3_aa
TRBV27	TRBJ1-1	CASRMTGYPEAFF
TRBV19	TRBJ2-6	CATRGAGGANVLTF
TRBV4-1	TRBJ1-1	CASSQEGQANTEAFF
TRBV5-1	TRBJ1-1	CASSWDTAMRTEAFF
TRBV7-6	TRBJ2-7	CASSLEAGGPFEQYF
TRBV4-3	TRBJ2-1	CASSLQGYEQFF
TRBV18	TRBJ1-5	CASSGNTDYQPQHF
TRBV5-1	TRBJ2-7	CASRDRGYEQYF
TRBV5-1	TRBJ1-6	CASSLENSPLHF
TRBV4-1	TRBJ1-5	CASSHETVLNQPQHF
TRBV5-1	TRBJ1-1	CASSLDPRIWGRVNTEAFF
TRBV7-9	TRBJ2-4	CASNPILAPAKNIQYF
TRBV10-3	TRBJ1-2	CAISESQGAHGYTF
TRBV5-4	TRBJ2-1	CASSVKTGRNEQFF
TRBV27	TRBJ1-6	CASSLGQGYNSPLHF
TRBV19	TRBJ1-5	CASSIEADFQPQHF
TRBV5-1	TRBJ2-1	CASSLDTQLNNEQFF
TRBV28	TRBJ1-5	CASSRLEPQHF
TRBV30	TRBJ2-7	CAWSAVDEQYF
TRBV12-3/TRBV12-4	TRBJ2-1	CASSFGYNEQFF
TRBV25-1	TRBJ2-3	CASSLSGGSDTQYF
TRBV6-6	TRBJ2-7	CASSYGTEVSEQYF
TRBV15	TRBJ1-4	CATSSNRGANEKLFF
TRBV27	TRBJ2-7	CASRDRGGYEQYF
TRBV19	TRBJ1-3	CASSIGLGQSSGNTIYF